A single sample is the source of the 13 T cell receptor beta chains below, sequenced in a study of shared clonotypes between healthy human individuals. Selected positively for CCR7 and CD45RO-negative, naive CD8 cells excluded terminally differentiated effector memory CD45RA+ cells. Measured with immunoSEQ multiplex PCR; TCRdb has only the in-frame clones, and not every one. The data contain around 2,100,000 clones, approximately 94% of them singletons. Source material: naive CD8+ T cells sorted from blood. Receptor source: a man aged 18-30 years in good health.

CDR3 DNA: TGTGCCACCAGCAGAGATTGGGCCTGGGAGCAGTACTTC. Translated, it gives CATSRDWAWEQYF. J is TRBJ2-7 and V is TRBV15; no clear D gene. V lost 0 bases to trimming and J lost 7 bases, with 10 bases between them. CDR3 size: 13 residues. Germline CDR1 and CDR2: LNHNV and YYDKDF (reference sequence).

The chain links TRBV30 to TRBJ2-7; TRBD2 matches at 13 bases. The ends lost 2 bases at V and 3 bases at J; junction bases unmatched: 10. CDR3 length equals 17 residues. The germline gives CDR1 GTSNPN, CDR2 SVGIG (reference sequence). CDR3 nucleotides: TGTGCCTGGAGTCAAGGACTAGCGGGAGTATTCATCTACGAGCAGTACTTC. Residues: CAWSQGLAGVFIYEQYF.

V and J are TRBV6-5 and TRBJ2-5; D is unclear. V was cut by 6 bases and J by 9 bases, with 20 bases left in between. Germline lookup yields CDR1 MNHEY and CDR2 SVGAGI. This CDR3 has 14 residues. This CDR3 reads CASSLNVVDSAQYF. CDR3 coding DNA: TGTGCCAGCAGCCTTAACGTGGTCGATTCAGCCCAGTACTTC.

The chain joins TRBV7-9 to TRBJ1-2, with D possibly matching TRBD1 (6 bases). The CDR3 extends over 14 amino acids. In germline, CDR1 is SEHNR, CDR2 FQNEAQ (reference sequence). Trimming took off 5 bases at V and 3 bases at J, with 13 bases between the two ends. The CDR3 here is CASSTGPGYYGYTF. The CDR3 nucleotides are TGTGCCAGCAGCACAGGGCCGGGGTACTATGGCTACACCTTC.

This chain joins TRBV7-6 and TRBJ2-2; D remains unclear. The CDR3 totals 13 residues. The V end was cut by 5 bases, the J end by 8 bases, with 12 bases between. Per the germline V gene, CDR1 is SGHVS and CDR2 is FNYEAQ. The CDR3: CASSLEAEGELFF. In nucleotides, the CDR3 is TGTGCCAGCAGCCTCGAGGCCGAGGGGGAGCTGTTTTTT.

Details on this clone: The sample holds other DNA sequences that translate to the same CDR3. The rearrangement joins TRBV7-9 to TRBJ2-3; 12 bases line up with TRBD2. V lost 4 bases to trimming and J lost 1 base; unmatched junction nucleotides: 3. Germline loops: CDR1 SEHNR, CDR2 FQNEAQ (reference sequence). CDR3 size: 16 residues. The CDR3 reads CASSSRTSGGTDTQYF. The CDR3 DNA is TGTGCCAGCAGCTCGCGGACTAGCGGGGGCACAGATACGCAGTATTTT.

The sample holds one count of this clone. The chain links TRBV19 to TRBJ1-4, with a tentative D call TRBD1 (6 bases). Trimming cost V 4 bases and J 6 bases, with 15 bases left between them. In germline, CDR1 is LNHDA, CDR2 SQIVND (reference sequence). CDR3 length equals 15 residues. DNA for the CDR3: TGTGCCAGTAGTAAACCACAGGGAGGTCATGAAAAACTGTTTTTT. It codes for CASSKPQGGHEKLFF.

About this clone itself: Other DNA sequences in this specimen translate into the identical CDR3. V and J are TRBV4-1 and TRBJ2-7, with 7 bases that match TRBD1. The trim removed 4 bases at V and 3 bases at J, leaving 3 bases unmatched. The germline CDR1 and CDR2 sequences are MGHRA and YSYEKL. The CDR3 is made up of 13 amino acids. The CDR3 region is CASSLTGDYEQYF. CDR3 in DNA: TGCGCCAGCAGCCTTACAGGGGACTACGAGCAGTACTTC.

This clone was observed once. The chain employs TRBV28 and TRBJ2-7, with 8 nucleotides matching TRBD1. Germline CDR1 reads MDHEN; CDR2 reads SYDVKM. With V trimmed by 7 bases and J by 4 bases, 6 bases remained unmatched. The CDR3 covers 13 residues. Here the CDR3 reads CASIGTGVYEQYF. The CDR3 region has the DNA TGTGCCAGCATCGGGACAGGTGTATACGAGCAGTACTTC.

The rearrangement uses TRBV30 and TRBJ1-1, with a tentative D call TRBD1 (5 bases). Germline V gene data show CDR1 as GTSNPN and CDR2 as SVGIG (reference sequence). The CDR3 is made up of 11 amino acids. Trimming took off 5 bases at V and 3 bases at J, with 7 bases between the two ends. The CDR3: CAWGGDTEAFF. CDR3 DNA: TGTGCCTGGGGGGGGGACACTGAAGCTTTCTTT.

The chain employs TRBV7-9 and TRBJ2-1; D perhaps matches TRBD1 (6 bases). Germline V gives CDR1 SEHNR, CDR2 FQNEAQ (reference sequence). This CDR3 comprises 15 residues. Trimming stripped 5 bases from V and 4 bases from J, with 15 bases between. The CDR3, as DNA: TGTGCCAGCAGCCCCCCCGTGGGGGCTTACAATGAGCAGTTCTTC. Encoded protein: CASSPPVGAYNEQFF.

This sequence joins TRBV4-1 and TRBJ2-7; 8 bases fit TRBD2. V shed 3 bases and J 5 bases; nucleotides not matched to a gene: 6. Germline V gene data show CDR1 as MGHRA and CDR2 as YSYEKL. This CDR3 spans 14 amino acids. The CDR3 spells CASSHREGLNEQYF. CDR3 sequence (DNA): TGCGCCAGCAGCCACCGGGAGGGCTTGAACGAGCAGTACTTC.

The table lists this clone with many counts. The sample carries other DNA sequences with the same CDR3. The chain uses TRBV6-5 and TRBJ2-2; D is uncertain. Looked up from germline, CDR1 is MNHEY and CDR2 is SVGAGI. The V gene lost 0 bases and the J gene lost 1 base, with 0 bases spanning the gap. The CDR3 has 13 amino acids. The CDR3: CASSYSNTGELFF. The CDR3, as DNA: TGTGCCAGCAGTTACTCGAACACCGGGGAGCTGTTTTTT.